These T cell receptor beta chains were read from a single sample in a study of blood T cell repertoires in COVID-19. The method was immunoSEQ multiplex PCR; TCRdb's version includes in-frame clones alone and lacks a portion of them. This sample has approximately 150,000 clones; about 87% occur once, and the top ten carry less than 5%. Sequenced material: peripheral blood. These receptor sequences come from a woman aged 55-69 years who had recovered from COVID-19. The CDR3 runs from the conserved cysteine through the conserved F or W. The order of the fields is J gene, D gene, clone size, V gene, CDR3 protein, CDR3 DNA. A D gene is named only where the DNA matches it firmly. Part of the rows lack a size; the others show once, few, many or a class for expanded clones.

J: TRBJ1-1
D: -
size: -
V: TRBV5-1
CDR3: CASSLEQGQAFF
DNA: TGCGCCAGCAGCTTGGAACAGGGACAAGCTTTCTTT

J: TRBJ1-2
D: -
size: -
V: TRBV6-6
CDR3: CASSYPTDDYGYTF
DNA: TGTGCCAGCAGTTACCCAACAGACGACTATGGCTACACCTTC

J: TRBJ2-3
D: TRBD1
size: -
V: TRBV5-6
CDR3: CASSLAGQVTDTQYF
DNA: TGTGCCAGCAGCTTGGCGGGACAGGTCACAGATACGCAGTATTTT

J: TRBJ1-1
D: TRBD1
size: -
V: TRBV29-1
CDR3: CSAGQGLAFF
DNA: TGCAGCGCCGGACAGGGTTTGGCTTTCTTT

J: TRBJ1-4
D: -
size: -
V: TRBV6-5
CDR3: CASTSLGARDEKLFF
DNA: TGTGCCAGCACCTCACTGGGGGCTAGAGATGAAAAACTGTTTTTT

J: TRBJ2-5
D: -
size: -
V: TRBV6-1
CDR3: CASSEGAYQGETQYF
DNA: TGTGCCAGCAGTGAAGGAGCCTACCAGGGGGAGACCCAGTACTTC

J: TRBJ2-7
D: -
size: many
V: TRBV18
CDR3: CASSPNYEQYF
DNA: TGTGCCAGCTCACCCAACTACGAGCAGTACTTC

J: TRBJ1-2
D: -
size: -
V: TRBV9
CDR3: CASSVGAPQGNYGYTF
DNA: TGTGCCAGCAGCGTAGGCGCACCCCAGGGGAACTATGGCTACACCTTC

J: TRBJ1-2
D: TRBD1
size: -
V: TRBV19
CDR3: CASSPGQSNYGYTF
DNA: TGTGCCAGTAGCCCGGGACAGAGTAACTATGGCTACACCTTC

J: TRBJ2-5
D: TRBD1
size: -
V: TRBV5-1
CDR3: CASSLVGQAGQETQYF
DNA: TGCGCCAGCAGCTTGGTGGGACAGGCTGGCCAAGAGACCCAGTACTTC

J: TRBJ2-3
D: -
size: -
V: TRBV7-9
CDR3: CASSGVTDTQYF
DNA: TGTGCCAGCTCCGGGGTCACAGATACGCAGTATTTT

J: TRBJ1-2
D: -
size: few
V: TRBV28
CDR3: CASSLQGRYGYTF
DNA: TGTGCCAGCAGCCTACAGGGTCGCTATGGCTACACCTTC

J: TRBJ2-1
D: TRBD1
size: -
V: TRBV14
CDR3: CASSWDSGYNEQFF
DNA: TGTGCCAGCAGCTGGGACAGTGGATACAATGAGCAGTTCTTC

J: TRBJ2-2
D: TRBD2
size: -
V: TRBV9
CDR3: CASSADPPGLAGGPLDTGELFF
DNA: TGTGCCAGCAGCGCCGACCCCCCGGGACTAGCGGGGGGGCCATTGGACACCGGGGAGCTGTTTTTT

J: TRBJ2-2
D: -
size: once
V: TRBV28
CDR3: CASSQQGSNTGELFF
DNA: TGTGCCAGCAGCCAACAGGGATCGAACACCGGGGAGCTGTTTTTT

J: TRBJ2-7
D: TRBD2
size: -
V: TRBV4-3
CDR3: CASSQLAGAYEQYF
DNA: TGCGCCAGCAGCCAATTAGCGGGGGCCTACGAGCAGTACTTC

J: TRBJ2-4
D: TRBD2
size: -
V: TRBV18
CDR3: CASSPNSGGPANIQYF
DNA: TGTGCCAGCTCACCGAATAGCGGGGGGCCGGCGAACATTCAGTACTTC

J: TRBJ2-7
D: -
size: -
V: TRBV6-2/TRBV6-3
CDR3: CASSLWDNYEQYF
DNA: TGTGCCAGCAGTCTCTGGGACAACTACGAGCAGTACTTC

J: TRBJ2-1
D: TRBD2
size: -
V: TRBV5-1
CDR3: CASRSGTKQFF
DNA: TGCGCCAGCAGATCCGGGACTAAGCAGTTCTTC

J: TRBJ1-2
D: TRBD1
size: -
V: TRBV5-1
CDR3: CASSLAETGGASGYTF
DNA: TGCGCCAGCAGCTTGGCCGAGACAGGGGGCGCATCTGGCTACACCTTC

J: TRBJ2-7
D: -
size: -
V: TRBV11-1
CDR3: CASSLSLTQSYEQYF
DNA: TGTGCCAGCAGCTTAAGCCTGACTCAATCCTACGAGCAGTACTTC

J: TRBJ2-5
D: TRBD2
size: -
V: TRBV3-1/TRBV3-2
CDR3: CASSRGLAGAGAQYF
DNA: TGTGCCAGCAGCCGAGGACTAGCGGGGGCCGGGGCCCAGTACTTC

J: TRBJ1-2
D: -
size: -
V: TRBV28
CDR3: CASNRAGDNYGYTF
DNA: TGTGCCAGTAATAGGGCAGGGGATAACTATGGCTACACCTTC

J: TRBJ2-7
D: -
size: -
V: TRBV27
CDR3: CASSFYRPYEQYF
DNA: TGTGCCAGCAGTTTTTACAGGCCCTACGAGCAGTACTTC

J: TRBJ1-6
D: -
size: -
V: TRBV2
CDR3: CASSELTSPLHF
DNA: TGTGCCAGCAGTGAATTAACATCACCCCTCCACTTT

J: TRBJ2-1
D: -
size: few
V: TRBV6-5
CDR3: CASSYSQHSYNEQFF
DNA: TGTGCCAGCAGTTACTCTCAGCACAGTTACAATGAGCAGTTCTTC

J: TRBJ2-2
D: -
size: -
V: TRBV5-1
CDR3: CASSLQGTGELFF
DNA: TGCGCCAGCAGCCTGCAGGGAACCGGGGAGCTGTTTTTT

J: TRBJ1-2
D: -
size: once
V: TRBV2
CDR3: CASHEGYGYTF
DNA: TGTGCCAGCCACGAGGGCTATGGCTACACCTTC

J: TRBJ1-2
D: -
size: -
V: TRBV28
CDR3: CASSLEVLRGYTF
DNA: TGTGCCAGCAGTTTGGAGGTCTTGAGGGGCTACACCTTC

J: TRBJ2-7
D: TRBD1
size: -
V: TRBV28
CDR3: CASNPRDRGYEQYF
DNA: TGTGCCAGCAATCCCCGGGACAGGGGCTACGAGCAGTACTTC

J: TRBJ2-3
D: -
size: -
V: TRBV27
CDR3: CASSFWGSRMDTQYF
DNA: TGTGCCAGCAGTTTTTGGGGCTCGCGGATGGATACGCAGTATTTT

J: TRBJ1-5
D: -
size: -
V: TRBV11-2
CDR3: CASSLERGQPQHF
DNA: TGTGCCAGCAGCTTAGAGCGAGGGCAGCCCCAGCATTTT

J: TRBJ2-5
D: TRBD1
size: -
V: TRBV19
CDR3: CASSIGDRGKETQYF
DNA: TGTGCCAGTAGTATTGGGGACAGGGGGAAAGAGACCCAGTACTTC

J: TRBJ1-5
D: -
size: once
V: TRBV6-6
CDR3: CASTSGDGNQPQHF
DNA: TGTGCCAGCACATCAGGGGATGGCAATCAGCCCCAGCATTTT

J: TRBJ2-7
D: -
size: -
V: TRBV9
CDR3: CASSPRWGSYEQYF
DNA: TGTGCCAGCAGCCCGAGGTGGGGCAGCTACGAGCAGTACTTC

J: TRBJ1-5
D: TRBD1
size: -
V: TRBV28
CDR3: CASSAGGVHQPQHF
DNA: TGTGCCAGCAGTGCAGGGGGAGTGCATCAGCCCCAGCATTTT

J: TRBJ1-5
D: -
size: -
V: TRBV6-2/TRBV6-3
CDR3: CASSKTQGGSNQPQHF
DNA: TGTGCCAGCAGCAAAACCCAGGGTGGAAGCAATCAGCCCCAGCATTTT

J: TRBJ1-2
D: -
size: -
V: TRBV19
CDR3: CASSIGGGYGYTF
DNA: TGTGCCAGTAGTATAGGAGGGGGCTATGGCTACACCTTC

J: TRBJ1-1
D: -
size: -
V: TRBV6-5
CDR3: CASSYTKAGEAFF
DNA: TGTGCCAGCAGTTACACGAAGGCAGGGGAAGCTTTCTTT

J: TRBJ2-5
D: -
size: -
V: TRBV5-4
CDR3: CASSLELIRFQETQYF
DNA: TGTGCCAGCAGCTTGGAATTGATACGGTTCCAAGAGACCCAGTACTTC

J: TRBJ2-1
D: -
size: -
V: TRBV21-1
CDR3: CASTGTSLSGDEQFF
DNA: TGTGCCAGCACCGGGACTAGCCTATCGGGCGATGAGCAGTTCTTC

J: TRBJ1-2
D: -
size: -
V: TRBV4-1
CDR3: CASSQDNSNYGYTF
DNA: TGCGCCAGCAGCCAAGATAACAGCAACTATGGCTACACCTTC

J: TRBJ2-1
D: TRBD1
size: -
V: TRBV5-1
CDR3: CASSLSTGQVSSYNEQFF
DNA: TGCGCCAGCAGCTTATCCACGGGACAGGTGAGCTCCTACAATGAGCAGTTCTTC

J: TRBJ1-1
D: -
size: -
V: TRBV12-3/TRBV12-4
CDR3: CASSFAGTEAFF
DNA: TGTGCCAGCAGTTTCGCGGGAACTGAAGCTTTCTTT

J: TRBJ2-1
D: -
size: -
V: TRBV9
CDR3: CASSVSLRGGSYNEQFF
DNA: TGTGCCAGCAGCGTATCCCTCAGGGGAGGGTCCTACAATGAGCAGTTCTTC

J: TRBJ1-6
D: TRBD1
size: few
V: TRBV28
CDR3: CASSRRDRVKVNSPLHF
DNA: TGTGCCAGCAGCCGCCGGGACAGGGTGAAAGTTAATTCACCCCTCCACTTT

J: TRBJ1-2
D: -
size: -
V: TRBV27
CDR3: CASSRWDKTGYTF
DNA: TGTGCCAGCAGTCGCTGGGACAAAACGGGCTACACCTTC

J: TRBJ2-7
D: -
size: -
V: TRBV4-1
CDR3: CASSQDTEGRSYEQYF
DNA: TGCGCCAGCAGCCAAGATACGGAGGGGAGGTCCTACGAGCAGTACTTC